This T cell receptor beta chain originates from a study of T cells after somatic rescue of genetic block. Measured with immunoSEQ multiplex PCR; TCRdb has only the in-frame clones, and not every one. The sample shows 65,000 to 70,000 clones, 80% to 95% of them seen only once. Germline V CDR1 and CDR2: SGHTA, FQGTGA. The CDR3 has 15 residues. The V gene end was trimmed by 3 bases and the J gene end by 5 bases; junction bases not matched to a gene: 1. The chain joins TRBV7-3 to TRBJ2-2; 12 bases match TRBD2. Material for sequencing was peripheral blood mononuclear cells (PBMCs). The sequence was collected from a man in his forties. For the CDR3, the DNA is TGTGCCAGCAGCTTCGGGACTAGCGGGACCGGGGAGCTGTTTTTT. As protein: CASSFGTSGTGELFF.